The clone carrying this T cell receptor beta chain was detected ten times or more. This sample's TCRbeta library carried unique molecular identifier barcodes. One entry per CDR3 protein, called by TCRdb with MiXCR from the PCR reads. Of around 700,000 distinct CDR3 sequences in the sample, around 13% are singletons; the top ten hold 0.79%. The sample is drawn from a study of T-cell reconstitution after alpha-beta-depleted transplantation in children. Between the trimmed V and J ends, which lost 5 bases and 3 bases, there was a span of 4 bases. This CDR3 region has 11 residues. In germline, CDR1 is DFQATT, CDR2 SNEGSKA (reference sequence).

The chain is built from TRBV20-1 and TRBJ2-2; no firm D call. This TCR was sampled from a girl aged 2 to 9 with congenital amegakaryocytic thrombocytopenia, due to receive a stem cell transplant. Sequencing was performed on PBMCs, taken before TCRalphabeta/CD19-depleted stem cell transplant. Here the CDR3 DNA reads TGCAGTGCTCTTCACACCGGGGAGCTGTTTTTT. It encodes CSALHTGELFF.